The 32 T cell receptor beta chains reported below all come from one sample, sequenced in a study of blood T cell repertoires in COVID-19. The protocol was immunoSEQ multiplex PCR, while the TCRdb copy is restricted to in-frame clones and leaves out a portion. The data show about 190,000 clones, about 88% seen once. Source material: PBMCs or T cells enriched from blood (not recorded which). The receptor set was obtained from a woman between 40 and 50 years old in a cohort exposed to, infected with or recovered from COVID-19 (not recorded which).

The chain has TRBV7-2 and TRBJ2-1, with 9 bases lining up with TRBD2. The CDR3 length is 18 residues. Trimming removed 1 base from V and 2 bases from J; junction bases left unmatched: 9. Germline CDR1 SGHTA, CDR2 FQGNSA. The DNA for the CDR3 is TGTGCCAGCAGCTTAGACCTCGGGCGGGGGGGCACCTACAATGAGCAGTTCTTC. This sequence encodes CASSLDLGRGGTYNEQFF. Looking up the rest from reference TRBV7-2 and TRBJ2-1 gives the full variable domain: GAGVSQSPSNKVTEKGKDVELRCDPISGHTALYWYRQSLGQGLEFLIYFQGNSAPDKSGLPSDRFSAERTGGSVSTLTIQRTQQEDSAVYLCASSLDLGRGGTYNEQFFGPGTRLTVL.

V is TRBV7-2 and J is TRBJ2-7; a possible D gene is TRBD1 (6 bases). Germline loops: CDR1 SGHTA, CDR2 FQGNSA. There are 14 residues in the CDR3. Trimming pared 1 base from V and 2 bases from J, leaving 9 bases between. CDR3 amino acids: CASSLGTGTYEQYF. The CDR3 DNA reads as TGTGCCAGCAGCTTAGGTACAGGGACCTACGAGCAGTACTTC.

The gene calls are TRBV19 and TRBJ2-2; 9 nucleotides align to TRBD1. J lost 6 bases, V lost 5 bases, and 4 bases had no gene match. The length of the CDR3 is 14 residues. CDR1 is LNHDA and CDR2 is SQIVND in the germline V gene (reference sequence). The CDR3 DNA reads as TGTGCCAGTAGTGGGACAGGGTTCTCCGGGGAGCTGTTTTTT. This codes for CASSGTGFSGELFF.

This clone is a singleton in its sample. Other DNA sequences in the same sample also yield this CDR3. The chain combines TRBV9 with TRBJ1-2, with TRBD1 matching over 7 bases. There are 14 residues in the CDR3. Germline trimming cut 0 bases from V and 2 bases from J; bases unmatched to any gene: 1. The germline V gene has CDR1 SGDLS and CDR2 YYNGEE. In DNA, the CDR3 is TGTGCCAGCAGCGTAGGCAGGGGGAACTATGGCTACACCTTC. Protein product: CASSVGRGNYGYTF.

This clone was observed a few times. V and J are TRBV7-9 and TRBJ2-3; 8 bases match TRBD1. The length of the CDR3 is 16 residues. The V and J ends lost 1 base and 2 bases, in that order; junction bases with no gene match: 5. Germline-derived CDR1 and CDR2 are SEHNR and FQNEAQ (reference sequence). The CDR3 is CASSLGPGGVTDTQYF. The CDR3 DNA follows: TGTGCCAGCAGCTTAGGACCAGGGGGCGTCACAGATACGCAGTATTTT.

V usage is TRBV7-9 and J usage is TRBJ1-2; the match to TRBD1 covers 11 bases. The length of the CDR3 is 19 residues. CDR1 is SEHNR, CDR2 FQNEAQ, per germline (reference sequence). The J segment lost 4 bases and the V segment lost 5 bases, leaving 18 bases of the junction unmatched. The CDR3 DNA is TGTGCCAGCAGCCTTTTCAACTACCGGACAGGGGGCTCCCTCTATGGCTACACCTTC. Its translation: CASSLFNYRTGGSLYGYTF.

This clone showed up just once. The gene calls are TRBV30 and TRBJ2-5, with D unresolved. This CDR3 has 16 amino acids. Trimming pared 4 bases from V and 0 bases from J, leaving 18 bases between. Germline values: CDR1 GTSNPN, CDR2 SVGIG (reference sequence). The CDR3 bases are TGTGCCTGGATGCTTCGCGACTTTTGGGACCAAGAGACCCAGTACTTC. Its protein product is CAWMLRDFWDQETQYF.

The J gene is TRBJ1-6, the V gene TRBV27; the match to TRBD1 covers 8 bases. V trimming: 3 bases; J trimming: 4 bases; junction bases outside the gene matches: 2. Germline assignment: CDR1 MNHEY and CDR2 SMNVEV (reference sequence). This CDR3 region has 15 residues. The CDR3 sequence: CASSLRQGYNSPLHF. The CDR3 DNA reads TGTGCCAGCAGTTTGAGACAGGGGTATAATTCACCCCTCCACTTT.

The CDR3: CATSDSLSGGAGELFF. CDR3 DNA sequence: TGTGCCACCAGTGATTCCCTTAGCGGGGGGGCCGGGGAGCTGTTTTTT. J is TRBJ2-2 and V is TRBV24-1, with 11 bases lining up with TRBD2. CDR3 length equals 16 residues. V shed 2 bases and J 6 bases; nucleotides not matched to a gene: 4. Germline loops: CDR1 KGHDR, CDR2 SFDVKD.

This rearrangement joins TRBV19 to TRBJ1-2; D is uncertain. The CDR3 is 15 amino acids. The V and J ends lost 1 base and 5 bases respectively, with 14 bases between them. Germline CDR1 LNHDA, CDR2 SQIVND (reference sequence). CDR3 DNA: TGTGCCAGTAGTATAGCCGAGTTTCGAGTATATGGCTACACCTTC. It is translated as CASSIAEFRVYGYTF.

This chain connects TRBV4-1 to TRBJ1-2, with no clear D. This CDR3 region has 13 residues. Germline V gene data show CDR1 as MGHRA and CDR2 as YSYEKL. Trimming removed 3 bases from V and 7 bases from J, with 12 bases in between. CDR3 DNA sequence: TGCGCCAGCAGCCAGAAGGACTCCTCTGGCTACACCTTC. It translates to CASSQKDSSGYTF.

The chain links TRBV6-5 to TRBJ2-2; D is possibly TRBD2 (5 bases). CDR1 is MNHEY and CDR2 is SVGAGI in the germline V gene. The CDR3 totals 15 residues. Trimming shortened V by 0 bases and J by 6 bases, and 11 bases separated the two germline ends. CDR3 bases: TGTGCCAGCAGTTACTCCGCTGGAGGAGCCGGGGAGCTGTTTTTT. Its protein is CASSYSAGGAGELFF.

The V call is TRBV6-2 or TRBV6-3, the J call TRBJ1-2; tentative D call: TRBD1 (5 bases). This CDR3 is 14 amino acids long. Trimming removed 2 bases at V and 3 bases at J, with 10 bases between. From germline, CDR1 is MNHEY and CDR2 SVGEGT. CDR3 sequence (DNA): TGTGCCAGCAGTTACAGCAGGGTCCACTATGGCTACACCTTC. Encoded protein: CASSYSRVHYGYTF.

CDR3 loop: CASRGYSNQPQHF. The CDR3 DNA sequence: TGTGCCAGTAGGGGCTATAGCAATCAGCCCCAGCATTTT. The rearrangement joins TRBV6-6 to TRBJ1-5, with D possibly being TRBD1 (5 bases). The CDR3 loop spans 13 amino acids. Looked up from germline, CDR1 is MNHNY and CDR2 is SVGAGI (reference sequence). Trimming took off 9 bases at V and 0 bases at J, with 9 bases between the two ends.

V is TRBV7-9 and J is TRBJ1-1; 7 bases line up with TRBD1. Unmatched junction bases numbered 10, after V lost 5 bases and J lost 1 base. This CDR3 contains 16 residues. CDR1 SEHNR and CDR2 FQNEAQ come from the germline V gene (reference sequence). CDR3 amino acids: CASSPRLRGRNTEAFF. The CDR3, as DNA: TGTGCCAGCAGCCCCCGTTTGAGGGGGCGGAACACTGAAGCTTTCTTT.

The chain carries TRBV28 and TRBJ1-1; the match to TRBD1 covers 9 bases. The V segment lost 7 bases and the J segment 1 base; nucleotides outside the gene matches: 13. This CDR3 is built from 17 residues. Germline assignment: CDR1 MDHEN and CDR2 SYDVKM. DNA of the CDR3: TGTGCCAGCACCCAATCCGGGACAGGGACGACGAACACTGAAGCTTTCTTT. It encodes CASTQSGTGTTNTEAFF.

In DNA form, the CDR3 reads TGCGCCAGCAGCCAAGGAGTAGCGGGGGGGAATGAGCAGTTCTTC. Amino acid sequence: CASSQGVAGGNEQFF. This sequence joins TRBV4-1 and TRBJ2-1; 11 bases fit TRBD2. The CDR3 contains 15 residues. CDR1 MGHRA and CDR2 YSYEKL come from the germline V gene. The ends lost 1 base at V and 7 bases at J; junction bases unmatched: 3.

This chain uses TRBV12-5 with TRBJ2-1; D perhaps matches TRBD2 (7 bases). Between the trimmed V and J ends, which lost 4 bases and 5 bases, there was a span of 12 bases. Germline assignment: CDR1 LGHNT and CDR2 FRNRAP. The CDR3 contains 14 residues. In DNA form, the CDR3 reads TGTGCTAGTGGTTGGGGGGGCTTCGACAATGAGCAGTTCTTC. Translating it yields CASGWGGFDNEQFF.

V and J are TRBV4-1 and TRBJ1-1, with 9 bases fitting TRBD1. The germline gives CDR1 MGHRA, CDR2 YSYEKL. The CDR3 spans 15 residues. V gave up 6 bases and J gave up 4 bases; unmatched junction bases: 9. As DNA, the CDR3 is TGCGCCAGCAGGAATGGACAGGGGTTGAGCACTGAAGCTTTCTTT. Amino acids: CASRNGQGLSTEAFF.

The chain joins TRBV4-2 to TRBJ1-4; possibly TRBD1 for D (6 bases). Trimming shortened V by 5 bases and J by 6 bases, and 13 bases separated the two germline ends. The CDR3 sequence is 14 residues long. Germline V gene sequence: CDR1 LGHNA, CDR2 YNFKEQ. CDR3 in amino acids: CASSSKRTDEKLFF. CDR3 nucleotides: TGTGCCAGCAGCTCCAAGCGGACAGATGAAAAACTGTTTTTT.

The CDR3 DNA reads as TGTGCCAGCAGTGAAGCTTGGGGGGGACCAGAAGCTTTCTTT. It codes for CASSEAWGGPEAFF. The chain combines TRBV6-1 with TRBJ1-1, with D perhaps TRBD1 (5 bases). Germline loops: CDR1 MNHNS, CDR2 SASEGT. The CDR3 loop spans 14 amino acids. Trimming removed 0 bases at V and 8 bases at J, with 13 bases between.

This chain joins TRBV5-1 and TRBJ2-3; 8 bases line up with TRBD2. Trimming took 3 bases from V and 6 from J; bases not matched to a gene: 12. Germline CDR1 and CDR2: SGHRS and YFSETQ. The CDR3 totals 16 residues. CDR3 protein: CASSWVAGPKADTQYF. The DNA of the CDR3 is TGCGCCAGCAGCTGGGTAGCGGGGCCGAAGGCCGATACGCAGTATTTT.

Only a few counts were recorded for this clone. The chain uses TRBV5-1 and TRBJ1-6, with TRBD1 as a possible D gene (5 bases). CDR1 SGHRS and CDR2 YFSETQ come from the germline V gene. The CDR3 is made up of 14 amino acids. V lost 1 base and J lost 9, with 11 bases in between. CDR3 residues: CASSLTEGRSPLHF. CDR3 coding DNA: TGCGCCAGCAGCTTGACGGAGGGGCGTTCACCCCTCCACTTT.

This clone was seen only once. The rearrangement uses TRBV11-3 and TRBJ1-1, with 7 bases that match TRBD1. CDR1 is SGHNT and CDR2 is YENEEA in the germline V gene. The ends lost 5 bases at V and 3 bases at J; junction bases unmatched: 21. This CDR3 is 19 amino acids long. In nucleotides, the CDR3 is TGTGCCAGCAGCCCCAGAAGTAGGGACAGCGGATCTATTTACACTGAAGCTTTCTTT. Encoded protein: CASSPRSRDSGSIYTEAFF.

The chain has TRBV6-2 or TRBV6-3 and TRBJ1-5, with unresolved D. The CDR3 sequence is 14 residues long. Trimming cost V 3 bases and J 5 bases, with 11 bases left between them. Per the germline V gene, CDR1 is MNHEY and CDR2 is SVGEGT. This CDR3 is CASSYRGPDQPQHF. The CDR3 nucleotides are TGTGCCAGCAGTTATCGAGGGCCGGATCAGCCCCAGCATTTT.

The chain employs TRBV19 and TRBJ1-2, with D perhaps TRBD1 (5 bases). Germline CDR1 LNHDA, CDR2 SQIVND (reference sequence). The ends were cut back, 3 bases at V and 0 bases at J, with 11 bases in the middle. The CDR3 is made up of 15 amino acids. CDR3 DNA sequence: TGTGCCAGTAGTATTCAGGGAGGGTCTAACTATGGCTACACCTTC. It is translated as CASSIQGGSNYGYTF.

The V gene is TRBV27, the J gene TRBJ1-1; D ambiguous. V was cut by 5 bases and J by 4 bases, with 11 bases left in between. The germline V gene has CDR1 MNHEY and CDR2 SMNVEV (reference sequence). CDR3 length: 13 amino acids. The CDR3 DNA is TGTGCCAGCAGTGCGAACAGATTCACTGAAGCTTTCTTT. Its translation is CASSANRFTEAFF.

The chain couples TRBV6-5 to TRBJ1-1; no firm D call. Deletions cut 0 bases from V and 0 bases from J, with 8 bases between. CDR1 and CDR2 (germline): MNHEY, SVGAGI. This CDR3 has 15 amino acids. CDR3 DNA: TGTGCCAGCAGTTACTCGGAGCGTATGAACACTGAAGCTTTCTTT. Amino acid sequence: CASSYSERMNTEAFF.

The rearrangement uses TRBV6-5 and TRBJ1-4; D is unresolved. The CDR3 runs to 14 residues. Trimming stripped 0 bases from V and 8 bases from J, with 10 bases between. The V gene's germline CDR1 is MNHEY and CDR2 SVGAGI. In DNA form, the CDR3 reads TGTGCCAGCAGTTACTCGAGAGGGTACGAAAAACTGTTTTTT. Translated, it gives CASSYSRGYEKLFF.

V and J are TRBV5-1 and TRBJ1-2; tentatively, D is TRBD1 (5 bases). The germline V and J ends were trimmed by 2 bases and 1 base, with 12 bases remaining between them. The CDR3 covers 15 residues. Per the germline V gene, CDR1 is SGHRS and CDR2 is YFSETQ. DNA of the CDR3: TGCGCCAGCAGCTTCCTCCAGGGAAGTAACTATGGCTACACCTTC. As protein: CASSFLQGSNYGYTF.

The rearrangement uses TRBV5-6 and TRBJ2-7, with 12 bases lining up with TRBD1. Germline trimming cut 3 bases from V and 6 bases from J; bases unmatched to any gene: 4. This CDR3 region has 14 residues. CDR1 is SGHDT, CDR2 YYEEEE, per germline. In nucleotides, the CDR3 is TGTGCCAGCAGCTGGGGGACAGGGGGCGCCGAGCAGTACTTC. Translation: CASSWGTGGAEQYF.

The rearrangement uses TRBV6-1 and TRBJ2-1; 8 nucleotides match TRBD2. The germline gives CDR1 MNHNS, CDR2 SASEGT. Trimming took 0 bases from V and 8 from J; bases not matched to a gene: 15. The CDR3 totals 18 residues. CDR3 loop: CASSEARGETRGRDEQFF. The DNA for the CDR3 is TGTGCCAGCAGTGAAGCGCGGGGGGAGACTAGGGGAAGAGATGAGCAGTTCTTC.